This T cell receptor beta chain was documented in a study of blood T cells in healthy people across ages. Findings and limits, study-wide: Per million T cells, the diversity of TCR beta decreased roughly linearly as age advanced. Underestimates were what the diversity estimates from one million T cells were considered to be.

The use of a sample-barcoded 5' primer and a J-beta primer mix characterized a second PCR of about 7 to 12 cycles. TCRdb recomputed calls from the 5' RACE reads with MiXCR, one row per CDR3 protein. This repertoire shows about 800,000 distinct CDR3 sequences, 55% to 75% found once; its top ten account for roughly 22%. CDR1 and CDR2 (germline): SQVTM, ANQGSEA. There are 14 residues in the CDR3. The V and J ends lost 7 bases and 1 base respectively, with 16 bases between them. On this clonotype itself: Its antigen remains unidentified.

The chain is built from TRBV29-1 and TRBJ1-1; possibly TRBD1 for D (5 bases). The material sequenced was blood. This clonotype originated in a young man in good health. The CDR3 DNA is TGCAGCGCGGGGCTGGCGGGGCGGAACACTGAAGCTTTCTTT. This translates into CSAGLAGRNTEAFF.